The entry below describes one TCR beta chain. Its antigen is undetermined. The data are from a study of cytomegalovirus exposure and HLA in healthy donors. The CDR3 is 15 residues long. Germline CDR1 and CDR2: SGHNT and YYREEE (reference sequence). V was clipped by 4 bases and J by 0 bases; unmatched bases: 5. Both 60 Vbeta primers and 13 Jbeta primers went into the PCR. Profiling relied on immunoSEQ multiplex PCR, and the TCRdb table lists in-frame clones only, not all of them. The sample has around 100,000 clones, around 77% seen once; the top ten hold roughly 19%. The study's findings and limits: Several of the most significant clusters were apparently associated with common viral pathogens in a later analysis.

The chain has TRBV5-4 and TRBJ2-7; TRBD1 agrees at 9 bases. Sequencing was carried out using PBMCs. The sequence derives from a woman aged 55-70 years in good health and CMV-seropositive. The CDR3 protein is CASSRGTGSSYEQYF. For the CDR3, the DNA is TGTGCCAGCAGCAGGGGGACAGGGAGCTCCTACGAGCAGTACTTC.